Listed below are T cell receptor beta chains from one sample, sequenced in a study of CD8+CD57+ T cells in acquired aplastic anemia. Each CDR3 protein is one row after TCRdb ran MiXCR on the reads. The sample lists around 170,000 distinct CDR3 sequences; 60% to 70% were seen once. Sequencing used sorted CD4+, CD8+, or CD8+CD57+ T cells (not recorded which) from PBMCs. All receptors derive from a human donor in good health. CDR3s include the opening cysteine and the closing phenylalanine or tryptophan. The D gene is left open where the match is weak. The size of a clone is reported for some rows only, either as once, few or many, or as a class for expanded clones.

d_call	v_call	clone_size	j_call	cdr3_aa	cdr3_nt
TRBD1	TRBV6-5	NA	TRBJ1-1	CAISPTGTNTEAFF	TGTGCCATCAGCCCGACAGGGACGAACACTGAAGCTTTCTTT
NA	TRBV20-1	NA	TRBJ2-3	CSALGRSTDTQYF	TGCAGTGCTCTAGGGAGAAGCACAGATACGCAGTATTTT
TRBD2	TRBV7-2	NA	TRBJ2-3	CASSLGTSGTDTQYF	TGTGCCAGCAGCTTAGGGACTAGCGGTACAGATACGCAGTATTTT
NA	TRBV7-9	NA	TRBJ1-1	CASSFDRVTEAFF	TGTGCCAGCAGCTTCGATAGGGTTACTGAAGCTTTCTTT
TRBD1	TRBV6-5	many	TRBJ2-7	CASSYAGGMGYEQYF	TGTGCCAGCAGTTACGCAGGGGGTATGGGCTACGAGCAGTACTTC
TRBD1	TRBV30	few	TRBJ1-5	CAWSVRTGGHQPQHF	TGTGCCTGGAGTGTAAGGACAGGTGGGCATCAGCCCCAGCATTTT
NA	TRBV11-2	many	TRBJ2-7	CASSLGQPSSYEQYF	TGTGCCAGCAGCCTAGGACAGCCGAGCTCCTACGAGCAGTACTTC
NA	TRBV24-1	NA	TRBJ2-1	CATRGVNEQFF	TGTGCCACCCGAGGGGTCAATGAGCAGTTCTTC
NA	TRBV6-1	once	TRBJ1-5	CASSEALPGGHQPQHF	TGTGCCAGCAGTGAAGCTCTGCCGGGGGGCCATCAGCCCCAGCATTTT
TRBD2	TRBV20-1	many	TRBJ2-7	CSARGGLAGVYEQYF	TGCAGTGCTAGAGGGGGACTAGCGGGGGTCTACGAGCAGTACTTC
NA	TRBV12-3/TRBV12-4	many	TRBJ2-3	CASSPGGVTQYF	TGTGCCAGCAGTCCCGGAGGTGTTACGCAGTATTTT
NA	TRBV20-1	many	TRBJ2-4	CSARGRESYIQYF	TGCAGTGCTAGAGGACGGGAGTCATACATTCAGTACTTC
NA	TRBV20-1	NA	TRBJ1-1	CSVERDINTEAFF	TGCAGTGTGGAAAGGGACATTAACACTGAAGCTTTCTTT
NA	TRBV13	NA	TRBJ1-2	CASSYPGATTYGYTF	TGTGCCAGCAGCTATCCAGGGGCGACCACATATGGCTACACCTTC
NA	TRBV7-6	NA	TRBJ2-5	CASSLIRAELQETQYF	TGTGCCAGCAGCTTAATTCGGGCGGAACTCCAAGAGACCCAGTACTTC
TRBD2	TRBV19	many	TRBJ2-5	CASSIAASGLETQYF	TGTGCCAGTAGTATAGCGGCTAGCGGATTGGAGACCCAGTACTTC
TRBD2	TRBV10-3	NA	TRBJ2-3	CAISSPAASGGLTSTDTQYF	TGTGCCATCAGCTCCCCGGCGGCTAGCGGGGGTCTTACTAGCACAGATACGCAGTATTTT
TRBD1	TRBV29-1	few	TRBJ1-2	CSAGTGDYGYTF	TGCAGCGCAGGGACAGGGGACTATGGCTACACCTTC
NA	TRBV29-1	NA	TRBJ2-2	CSVQPGQASTGELFF	TGCAGCGTGCAACCGGGACAAGCAAGCACCGGGGAGCTGTTTTTT
TRBD2	TRBV15	NA	TRBJ2-7	CATSSEFSGTSYYEQYF	TGTGCCACCAGCAGTGAGTTTTCCGGGACTAGCTATTACGAGCAGTACTTC
TRBD1	TRBV11-3	once	TRBJ1-6	CASSIYLQGDNNSPLHF	TGTGCCAGCAGCATCTACCTACAGGGGGATAATAATTCACCCCTCCACTTT
NA	TRBV19	NA	TRBJ2-5	CASSIFQGETQYF	TGTGCCAGTAGTATCTTCCAGGGTGAGACCCAGTACTTC
TRBD2	TRBV7-9	NA	TRBJ2-3	CASGIGRGVTDTQYF	TGTGCCAGCGGAATCGGTCGGGGGGTCACAGATACGCAGTATTTT
TRBD2	TRBV12-3/TRBV12-4	few	TRBJ2-7	CASSLGTSGVRQYF	TGTGCCAGCAGCCTCGGGACTAGCGGCGTAAGGCAGTACTTC
TRBD2	TRBV19	NA	TRBJ2-3	CASSILTSGSTDTQYF	TGTGCCAGTAGTATCCTTACTAGCGGGAGCACAGATACGCAGTATTTT
TRBD1	TRBV7-3	NA	TRBJ2-7	CASSLRDRDEQYF	TGTGCCAGCAGCTTAAGGGACAGGGACGAGCAGTACTTC
NA	TRBV3-1	NA	TRBJ2-7	CASSHDGEQYF	TGTGCCAGCAGCCACGACGGCGAGCAGTACTTC
NA	TRBV10-3	once	TRBJ2-3	CAISAGADTQYF	TGTGCCATCAGTGCAGGTGCAGATACGCAGTATTTT